These 17 T cell receptor beta chains share one sample of origin, sequenced in a study of T cells after yellow fever vaccination. One entry per CDR3 protein, called by TCRdb with MiXCR from the 5' RACE reads. Of approximately 610,000 distinct CDR3 sequences in the sample, less than 20% were seen once. Specimen: PBMCs, collected 5 days after the first yellow fever vaccination. The source is a man younger than 35 who received the YFV17D yellow fever vaccine.

This clonotype was counted between two and nine times. J is TRBJ1-5 and V is TRBV12-3 or TRBV12-4; D is uncertain. V was pared by 7 bases and J by 5 bases, with 12 bases between. There are 13 residues in the CDR3. The CDR3 coding sequence is TGTGCCAGCACCCCGTCCCCTGATCAGCCCCAGCATTTT. Protein sequence: CASTPSPDQPQHF.

The chain links TRBV6-5 to TRBJ2-2; no clear D gene. This CDR3 comprises 16 residues. In germline, CDR1 is MNHEY, CDR2 SVGAGI. The germline V and J ends were trimmed by 7 bases and 2 bases, with 17 bases remaining between them. CDR3 sequence reads: CASIKTPGLNTGELFF. DNA for the CDR3: TGTGCCAGCATTAAAACCCCTGGGCTCAACACCGGGGAGCTGTTTTTT.

This clonotype has just a few counts. The chain is built from TRBV5-1 and TRBJ2-5, with 8 positions matching TRBD2. The CDR3 sequence is 14 residues long. V was pared by 7 bases and J by 4 bases, with 9 bases of the junction left unmatched. The germline V gene has CDR1 SGHRS and CDR2 YFSETQ. The CDR3 reads CASSASGGGETQYF. In DNA, the CDR3 is TGCGCCAGCTCCGCCAGCGGGGGTGGAGAGACCCAGTACTTC. The whole variable domain, remainder taken from reference TRBV5-1 and TRBJ2-5, is KAGVTQTPRYLIKTRGQQVTLSCSPISGHRSVSWYQQTPGQGLQFLFEYFSETQRNKGNFPGRFSGRQFSNSRSEMNVSTLELGDSALYLCASSASGGGETQYFGPGTRLLVL.

This clonotype was found a few times. The chain links TRBV5-1 to TRBJ1-1, with D uncertain. This CDR3 is 15 amino acids long. Germline CDR1 is SGHRS and CDR2 is YFSETQ. Trimming cost V 0 bases and J 1 base, with 10 bases left between them. CDR3 sequence (DNA): TGCGCCAGCAGCTTGGATGGAACAAGGAACACTGAAGCTTTCTTT. Translation gives CASSLDGTRNTEAFF.

Only a few counts were recorded for this clonotype. V gene TRBV7-3 combines with J gene TRBJ2-4; D is possibly TRBD1 (6 bases). CDR1 SGHTA and CDR2 FQGTGA come from the germline V gene. V lost 5 bases, J lost 0 bases, and 11 bases lay in between. The CDR3 length is 15 residues. CDR3 loop: CASSPGTLAKNIQYF. The DNA of the CDR3 is TGTGCCAGCAGCCCCGGGACACTAGCCAAAAACATTCAGTACTTC. The full variable domain, with the rest looked up from reference TRBV7-3 and TRBJ2-4, is GAGVSQTPSNKVTEKGKYVELRCDPISGHTALYWYRQSLGQGPEFLIYFQGTGAADDSGLPNDRFFAVRPEGSVSTLKIQRTERGDSAVYLCASSPGTLAKNIQYFGAGTRLSVL.

The chain uses TRBV20-1 and TRBJ2-3, with a tentative D call TRBD2 (6 bases). CDR1 DFQATT and CDR2 SNEGSKA come from the germline V gene (reference sequence). V dropped 0 bases and J dropped 4 bases, with 8 bases sitting between them. The CDR3 sequence is 13 residues long. CDR3 coding DNA: TGCAGTGCTAGAGACGGGAGTTCAGATACGCAGTATTTT. Translated: CSARDGSSDTQYF.

V and J are TRBV4-1 and TRBJ2-7; perhaps TRBD1 as D (5 bases). V lost 3 bases to trimming and J lost 3 bases, with 15 bases between them. CDR1 is MGHRA and CDR2 is YSYEKL in the germline V gene. The CDR3 is made up of 15 amino acids. As DNA, the CDR3 is TGCGCCAGCAGCCAGGCACAGGAGACGAACTACGAGCAGTACGTC. This sequence encodes CASSQAQETNYEQYV.

The J gene is TRBJ2-3, the V gene TRBV20-1, with D possibly matching TRBD1 (6 bases). Germline values: CDR1 DFQATT, CDR2 SNEGSKA (reference sequence). V dropped 6 bases and J dropped 7 bases, with 23 bases sitting between them. The CDR3 spans 15 residues. The CDR3 region is CSALKAWGHRNTQYF. Here the CDR3 DNA reads TGCAGTGCCCTAAAGGCCTGGGGGCACAGGAATACGCAGTATTTT.

This clonotype was picked up one time. This chain joins TRBV12-3 or TRBV12-4 and TRBJ2-5, with TRBD1 matching 7 bases. This CDR3 contains 14 residues. V trimming: 5 bases; J trimming: 4 bases; junction bases outside the gene matches: 7. In DNA form, the CDR3 reads TGTGCCAGCAGTACCACAGGGGCCGTAGAGACCCAGTACTTC. This encodes CASSTTGAVETQYF.

The chain employs TRBV5-1 and TRBJ1-1; TRBD1 might be the D (5 bases). The length of the CDR3 is 16 residues. The V gene's germline CDR1 is SGHRS and CDR2 YFSETQ. Trimming left V 1 base short and J 1 base short, with 14 bases between. In nucleotides, the CDR3 is TGCGCCAGCAGCTTGATGTACCGCGGGACGAACACTGAAGCTTTCTTT. Its protein is CASSLMYRGTNTEAFF. Full variable domain (rest looked up from reference TRBV5-1 and TRBJ1-1): KAGVTQTPRYLIKTRGQQVTLSCSPISGHRSVSWYQQTPGQGLQFLFEYFSETQRNKGNFPGRFSGRQFSNSRSEMNVSTLELGDSALYLCASSLMYRGTNTEAFFGQGTRLTVV.

This clonotype was seen a few times. The gene calls are TRBV5-1 and TRBJ2-1; D call uncertain. The length of the CDR3 is 13 residues. Germline CDR1 and CDR2: SGHRS and YFSETQ. V lost 3 bases and J lost 10, with 14 bases in between. CDR3 in DNA: TGCGCCAGCAGCTCAGATAGCATTGGGGAGCAGTTCTTC. Its protein is CASSSDSIGEQFF.

Remarks on this clonotype: Sequence at one end of the junction differs from germline and may be a read error. The chain links TRBV5-1 to TRBJ2-3; 8 bases map to TRBD1. The germline V gene encodes CDR1 SGHRS and CDR2 YFSETQ. This CDR3 is 16 amino acids long. CDR3 region: CASSETGGKETGTQYF. CDR3 DNA: TGCGCCAGCAGCGAAACAGGGGGGAAGGAGACAGGTACGCAGTATTTT. The whole variable domain, filled in from reference TRBV5-1 and TRBJ2-3, reads KAGVTQTPRYLIKTRGQQVTLSCSPISGHRSVSWYQQTPGQGLQFLFEYFSETQRNKGNFPGRFSGRQFSNSRSEMNVSTLELGDSALYLCASSETGGKETGTQYFGPGTRLTVL.

There are a few counts of this clonotype. This sequence joins TRBV5-1 and TRBJ1-1; a possible D gene is TRBD1 (5 bases). CDR3 length: 14 residues. Trimming took 3 bases from V and 1 from J, leaving 10 bases between them. The germline V gene encodes CDR1 SGHRS and CDR2 YFSETQ. This CDR3 is CASSWSGGNTEAFF. CDR3 nucleotides: TGCGCCAGCAGCTGGAGCGGGGGGAACACTGAAGCTTTCTTT. The variable domain in full, completed from reference TRBV5-1 and TRBJ1-1, reads KAGVTQTPRYLIKTRGQQVTLSCSPISGHRSVSWYQQTPGQGLQFLFEYFSETQRNKGNFPGRFSGRQFSNSRSEMNVSTLELGDSALYLCASSWSGGNTEAFFGQGTRLTVV.

This clonotype was observed a handful of times. The chain is built from TRBV4-3 and TRBJ1-6; no definite D call. Trimming stripped 4 bases from V and 0 bases from J, with 10 bases between. CDR1 and CDR2 from the germline V gene are LGHNA and YSLEER. The CDR3 loop spans 16 amino acids. CDR3 sequence (DNA): TGCGCCAGCAGCCCGGACGGTAGCTCCTATAATTCACCCCTCCACTTT. Its protein is CASSPDGSSYNSPLHF.

This clonotype was observed a few times. The chain recombines TRBV18 with TRBJ2-7; 9 positions match TRBD1. The length of the CDR3 is 20 residues. The V gene end was trimmed by 2 bases and the J gene end by 3 bases; junction bases not matched to a gene: 20. CDR1 and CDR2 from the germline V gene are KGHSH and LQKENI. The CDR3 spells CASSPELGQGAFPQLYEQYF. The CDR3 bases are TGTGCCAGCTCACCAGAGCTGGGACAGGGAGCCTTTCCCCAACTCTACGAGCAGTACTTC.

The V and J genes are TRBV7-2 and TRBJ1-1; a possible D gene is TRBD1 (5 bases). Germline-derived CDR1 and CDR2 are SGHTA and FQGNSA. This CDR3 comprises 14 residues. Trimming took 8 bases from V and 1 from J, leaving 14 bases between them. The CDR3 DNA is TGTGCCAGCGGTAGGGGACTGGCGAACACTGAAGCTTTCTTT. Its protein product is CASGRGLANTEAFF.

This clonotype was counted between two and nine times. This chain links TRBV3-1 with TRBJ1-6, with a tentative D call TRBD1 (6 bases). The ends were cut back, 1 base at V and 0 bases at J, with 13 bases in the middle. This CDR3 region has 18 residues. Germline CDR1 and CDR2: LGHDT and YNNKEL (reference sequence). The CDR3 nucleotides read TGTGCCAGCAGCCAAGGGGGGGTAGGGGGCTCCTATAATTCACCCCTCCACTTT. The encoded protein is CASSQGGVGGSYNSPLHF. Complete variable domain (other parts from reference TRBV3-1 and TRBJ1-6): DTAVSQTPKYLVTQMGNDKSIKCEQNLGHDTMYWYKQDSKKFLKIMFSYNNKELIINETVPNRFSPKSPDKAHLNLHINSLELGDSAVYFCASSQGGVGGSYNSPLHFGNGTRLTVT.